Detailed here is one TCR beta chain. Its antigen is as yet unknown. The data stem from a study of beta chain features in type 1 diabetes. Study background: When patients were set against healthy donors, age, gender and cell yields were similar.

TCRB transcripts that were expressed got sequenced, as all of the isolated RNA had been reverse transcribed. Measured with immunoSEQ multiplex PCR; TCRdb has only the in-frame clones, and not every one. The table has 640,000 or so clones, roughly 13% seen once. Trimming pared 5 bases from V and 6 bases from J, leaving 17 bases between. CDR1 and CDR2 (germline): PRHDT, FYEKMQ (reference sequence). This CDR3 spans 16 amino acids. Regarding the study as a whole: It was possible that PCR favored shorter templates, equally so in patients and controls. In comparison with healthy donors, patients had naive, central memory and Treg TCRB repertoires that appeared more similar. TCRB CDR3s were moderately but significantly shorter in Type 1 diabetes patients in all four CD4+ subsets. There were fewer insertions and more deletions at the VDJ junctions of type 1 diabetes patients.

This sequence was found in a man between 18 and 29 years old with type 1 diabetes. The chain has TRBV13 and TRBJ1-6; tentative D call: TRBD1 (6 bases). Source material: naive CD4+ T cells from blood. The CDR3, as DNA: TGTGCCAGCAGCCTTCTCCGGGGGCAGGGTAATTCACCCCTCCACTTT. It codes for CASSLLRGQGNSPLHF.